These 21 T cell receptor beta chains share one sample of origin, sequenced in a study of T cells in Graves' hyperthyroidism and ophthalmopathy. RNA transcripts yielded amplified TCR beta CDR3 regions. Using the HTBI primer set, a first-round RT-PCR was run on the TCR CDR3. MiXCR, applied by TCRdb to the multiplex PCR reads, yields one record per CDR3 protein. The top ten clones hold more than 7% of a sample with hundreds of thousands of distinct CDR3 sequences, 38% of them seen once. Sequences were obtained from blood. These receptors were taken from a man in his late teens or twenties with Graves' hyperthyroidism.

The CDR3 sequence is CSARAPLRWNGNQPQHF. CDR3 coding DNA: TGCAGTGCTAGAGCCCCACTGAGATGGAATGGCAATCAGCCCCAGCATTTT. This chain connects TRBV20-1 to TRBJ1-5, with D unclear. The germline V and J ends were trimmed by 1 base and 2 bases, with 18 bases remaining between them. CDR1 DFQATT and CDR2 SNEGSKA come from the germline V gene (reference sequence). This CDR3 has 17 residues.

The rearrangement joins TRBV11-2 to TRBJ1-6; D uncertain. V shed 5 bases and J shed 13 bases, with 15 bases lying between them. CDR1 is SGHAT and CDR2 is FQNNGV in the germline V gene. The CDR3 extends over 13 amino acids. The CDR3 spells CASSPTPNQPLHF. CDR3 DNA sequence: TGTGCCAGCAGCCCAACCCCAAATCAGCCCCTCCACTTT.

A few counts support this clonotype. The chain links TRBV2 to TRBJ2-3, with 13 bases identical to TRBD2. V shed 7 bases and J 6 bases; nucleotides not matched to a gene: 10. Germline assignment: CDR1 SNHLY and CDR2 FYNNEI. The CDR3 spans 16 residues. For the CDR3, the DNA is TGTGCCAGCACAGGGGGACTAGCGGGAAGCCGGGATACGCAGTATTTT. It is translated as CASTGGLAGSRDTQYF.

This clonotype occurred a few times. The J gene is TRBJ2-7, the V gene TRBV9; 7 nucleotides align to TRBD2. This CDR3 is 14 amino acids long. Unmatched junction bases numbered 10, after V lost 4 bases and J lost 6 bases. Per germline, CDR1 SGDLS and CDR2 YYNGEE. For the CDR3, the DNA is TGTGCCAGCAGCCCCTTGGGGGGGGGAACCGAGCAGTACTTC. This gives the protein CASSPLGGGTEQYF.

This clonotype was detected many times. The DNA for the CDR3 is TGCAGCGTTGAAGTCGGGACAGCGAGCTACGAGCAGTACTTC. As protein: CSVEVGTASYEQYF. The chain has TRBV29-1 and TRBJ2-7; 7 positions agree with TRBD1. Germline trimming cut 1 base from V and 3 bases from J; bases unmatched to any gene: 6. Germline values: CDR1 SQVTM, CDR2 ANQGSEA. CDR3 length: 14 residues.

J is TRBJ2-2 and V is TRBV19, with D possibly matching TRBD1 (5 bases). V was pared by 9 bases and J by 7 bases, with 15 bases between. This CDR3 is built from 13 residues. The germline gives CDR1 LNHDA, CDR2 SQIVND (reference sequence). The DNA for the CDR3 is TGTGCCAGCAGTCCCAGGGTTGACGGGGAGCTGTTTTTT. Its protein product is CASSPRVDGELFF.

The CDR3 DNA reads TGCGCCAGCAGCCAAGGGAATCCTGATGAAAAACTGTTTTTT. It translates to CASSQGNPDEKLFF. The V call is TRBV4-1, the J call TRBJ1-4, with D unclear. The CDR3 has 14 residues. CDR1 is MGHRA, CDR2 YSYEKL, per germline. V lost 1 base and J lost 6, with 9 bases in between.

This clonotype came up a few times. This chain joins TRBV15 and TRBJ1-5; weak D call: TRBD1 (5 bases). Germline CDR1 reads LNHNV; CDR2 reads YYDKDF (reference sequence). There are 16 residues in the CDR3. The ends were cut back, 0 bases at V and 3 bases at J, with 12 bases in the middle. Written as DNA, the CDR3 is TGTGCCACCAGCAGAGATATTAGGGGACTCAATCAGCCCCAGCATTTT. Protein sequence: CATSRDIRGLNQPQHF.

This clonotype was seen repeatedly, ten times or more. J is TRBJ1-6 and V is TRBV14; 9 positions match TRBD1. The CDR3 is 15 amino acids. Trimming at V came to 4 bases and at J to 7 bases, leaving 5 bases not matched to a gene. Germline V gene data show CDR1 as SGHDN and CDR2 as FVKESK. The CDR3 nucleotides are TGTGCCAGCAGCCCCCACGGGACAGGGAATTCACCCCTCCACTTT. It yields the protein CASSPHGTGNSPLHF. Drawing the rest from reference TRBV14 and TRBJ1-6, the complete variable domain is EAGVTQFPSHSVIEKGQTVTLRCDPISGHDNLYWYRRVMGKEIKFLLHFVKESKQDESGMPNNRFLAERTGGTYSTLKVQPAELEDSGVYFCASSPHGTGNSPLHFGNGTRLTVT.

V gene TRBV7-2 combines with J gene TRBJ1-5; TRBD1 matches at 7 bases. V was pared by 5 bases and J by 11 bases, with 9 bases of the junction left unmatched. The CDR3 sequence is 13 residues long. CDR1 is SGHTA and CDR2 is FQGNSA in the germline V gene. CDR3 sequence reads: CASSRTGQETQHF. In nucleotides, the CDR3 is TGTGCCAGCAGCCGGACAGGTCAAGAGACCCAGCATTTT.

The genes are TRBV29-1 and TRBJ2-5, with 9 bases aligning to TRBD2. The CDR3 spans 14 residues. Germline lookup yields CDR1 SQVTM and CDR2 ANQGSEA. V shed 3 bases, J shed 3 bases, and the junction held 5 bases outside the gene matches. The CDR3 protein is CSVEGGGGEETQYF. The CDR3 DNA sequence: TGCAGCGTTGAGGGCGGGGGGGGCGAAGAGACCCAGTACTTC. Complete variable domain (other parts from reference TRBV29-1 and TRBJ2-5): SAVISQKPSRDICQRGTSLTIQCQVDSQVTMMFWYRQQPGQSLTLIATANQGSEATYESGFVIDKFPISRPNLTFSTLTVSNMSPEDSSIYLCSVEGGGGEETQYFGPGTRLLVL.

This chain joins TRBV6-1 and TRBJ1-1, with 7 bases fitting TRBD1. This CDR3 contains 14 residues. Germline loops: CDR1 MNHNS, CDR2 SASEGT. The J segment lost 7 bases and the V segment lost 7 bases, leaving 12 bases of the junction unmatched. CDR3 coding DNA: TGTGCCAGCAAGAGGGACAGCTCAATTTATGAAGCTTTCTTT. Translating gives CASKRDSSIYEAFF.

This clonotype has a handful of counts. This chain links TRBV5-1 with TRBJ2-7; D may be TRBD1 (6 bases). CDR1 is SGHRS, CDR2 YFSETQ, per germline. CDR3 size: 14 residues. Trimming stripped 3 bases from V and 1 base from J, with 11 bases between. This chain's CDR3 is CASSSGQPSYEQYF. CDR3 DNA: TGCGCCAGCAGCTCTGGACAGCCTTCCTACGAGCAGTACTTC.

The chain employs TRBV5-1 and TRBJ2-5; the match to TRBD2 covers 9 bases. With 4 bases clipped from V and 7 bases from J, the junction kept 14 bases outside the gene matches. Germline CDR1 is SGHRS and CDR2 is YFSETQ. CDR3 size: 16 residues. In DNA form, the CDR3 reads TGCGCCAGCAGCGTGGAAAGCGGGGGGAATTTCGGGACCCAGTACTTC. Amino acids: CASSVESGGNFGTQYF.

This chain connects TRBV14 to TRBJ2-7; D possibly uses TRBD1 or TRBD2 (5 bases each). The CDR3 extends over 16 amino acids. Germline V gives CDR1 SGHDN, CDR2 FVKESK. Trimming cost V 4 bases and J 5 bases, with 21 bases left between them. In DNA form, the CDR3 reads TGTGCCAGCAGCCCTTCACCACCTTCGGGGCAGCACGAGCAGTACTTC. Translation gives CASSPSPPSGQHEQYF.

This clonotype was found a few times. V usage is TRBV13 and J usage is TRBJ2-7, with D perhaps TRBD2 (6 bases). The CDR3 spans 12 residues. Germline V CDR1 and CDR2: PRHDT, FYEKMQ (reference sequence). Trimming shortened V by 6 bases and J by 6 bases, and 12 bases separated the two germline ends. This CDR3 is CASRRGWREQYF. The CDR3 DNA reads as TGTGCCAGCAGGCGGGGTTGGCGCGAGCAGTACTTC.

V is TRBV3-1 and J is TRBJ1-1, with 8 nucleotides matching TRBD1. The V and J ends lost 3 bases and 0 bases, in that order; junction bases with no gene match: 9. The germline CDR1 and CDR2 sequences are LGHDT and YNNKEL (reference sequence). The CDR3 runs 17 residues. CDR3: CASSQLAGQALNTEAFF. In DNA form, the CDR3 reads TGTGCCAGCAGCCAGTTGGCGGGACAGGCCCTGAACACTGAAGCTTTCTTT. The complete variable domain, with remaining parts taken from reference TRBV3-1 and TRBJ1-1, reads DTAVSQTPKYLVTQMGNDKSIKCEQNLGHDTMYWYKQDSKKFLKIMFSYNNKELIINETVPNRFSPKSPDKAHLNLHINSLELGDSAVYFCASSQLAGQALNTEAFFGQGTRLTVV.

The chain couples TRBV5-1 to TRBJ2-7; D call uncertain. Deletions cut 0 bases from V and 2 bases from J, with 9 bases between. The V gene's germline CDR1 is SGHRS and CDR2 YFSETQ. This CDR3 comprises 14 residues. The CDR3 DNA follows: TGCGCCAGCAGCTTGGGACCGAGCGCCTACGAGCAGTACTTC. This encodes CASSLGPSAYEQYF.

There are many counts of this clonotype. The junction and the germline gene differ at one end; a read error may be behind it. This chain joins TRBV12-3 or TRBV12-4 and TRBJ1-1; D unclear. The CDR3 totals 14 residues. Here the CDR3 reads CASSLGGPNTEAFF. The DNA for the CDR3 is TGTGCCAGCAGCTTAGGAGGTCCGAACACTGAAGCTTTCTTT.

The chain links TRBV9 to TRBJ1-1; possible D gene TRBD1, 5 bases. The V and J ends lost 3 bases and 5 bases respectively, with 11 bases between them. Germline loops: CDR1 SGDLS, CDR2 YYNGEE. This CDR3 has 13 residues. The chain's CDR3 is CASSDGGKTEAFF. The DNA for the CDR3 is TGTGCCAGCAGCGATGGGGGGAAGACTGAAGCTTTCTTT.

This rearrangement joins TRBV2 to TRBJ2-2; D could derive from TRBD1 or TRBD2 (5 bases each). V shed 6 bases and J shed 5 bases, with 16 bases lying between them. This CDR3 region has 15 residues. In germline, CDR1 is SNHLY, CDR2 FYNNEI. CDR3 nucleotide sequence: TGTGCCAGCAGCGATACCGGGACCACTACCGGGGAGCTGTTTTTT. It translates to CASSDTGTTTGELFF.